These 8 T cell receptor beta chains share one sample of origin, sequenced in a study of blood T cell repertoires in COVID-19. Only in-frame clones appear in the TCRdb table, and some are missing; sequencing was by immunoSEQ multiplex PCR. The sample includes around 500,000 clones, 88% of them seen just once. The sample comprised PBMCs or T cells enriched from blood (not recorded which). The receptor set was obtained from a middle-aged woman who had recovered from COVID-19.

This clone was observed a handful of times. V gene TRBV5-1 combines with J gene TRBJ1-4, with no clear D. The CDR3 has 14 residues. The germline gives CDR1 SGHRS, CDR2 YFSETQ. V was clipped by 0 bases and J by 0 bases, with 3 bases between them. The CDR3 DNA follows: TGCGCCAGCAGCTTGGCTTCAACTAATGAAAAACTGTTTTTT. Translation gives CASSLASTNEKLFF.

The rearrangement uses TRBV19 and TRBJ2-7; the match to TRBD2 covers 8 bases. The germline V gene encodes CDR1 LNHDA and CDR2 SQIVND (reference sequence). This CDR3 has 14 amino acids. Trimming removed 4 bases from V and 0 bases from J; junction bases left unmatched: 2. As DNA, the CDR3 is TGTGCCAGTAGTAGTAGCGGGACCTCCTACGAGCAGTACTTC. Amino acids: CASSSSGTSYEQYF.

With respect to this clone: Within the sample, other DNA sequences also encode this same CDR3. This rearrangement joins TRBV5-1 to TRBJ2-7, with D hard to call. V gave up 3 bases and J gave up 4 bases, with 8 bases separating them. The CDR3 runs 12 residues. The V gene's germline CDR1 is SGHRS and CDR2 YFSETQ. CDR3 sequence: CASSSGPYEQYF. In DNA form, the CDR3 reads TGCGCCAGCAGCTCGGGTCCTTACGAGCAGTACTTC.

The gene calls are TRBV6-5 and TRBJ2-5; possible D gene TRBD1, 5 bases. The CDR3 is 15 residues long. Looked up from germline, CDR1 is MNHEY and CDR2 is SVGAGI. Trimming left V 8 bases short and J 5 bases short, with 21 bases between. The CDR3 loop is CASYLTWGYAETQYF. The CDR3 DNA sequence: TGTGCCAGCTACCTCACGTGGGGCTACGCTGAGACCCAGTACTTC.

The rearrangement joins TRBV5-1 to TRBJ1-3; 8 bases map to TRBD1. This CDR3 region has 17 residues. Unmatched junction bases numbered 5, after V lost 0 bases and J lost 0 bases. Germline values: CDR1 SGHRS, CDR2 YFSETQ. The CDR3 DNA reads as TGCGCCAGCAGCTTGGCACAGGGGGGCTTCTCTGGAAACACCATATATTTT. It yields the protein CASSLAQGGFSGNTIYF.

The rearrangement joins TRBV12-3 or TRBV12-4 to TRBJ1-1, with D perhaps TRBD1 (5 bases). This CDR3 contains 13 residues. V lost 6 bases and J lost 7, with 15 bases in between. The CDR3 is CASSLDSNFEAFF. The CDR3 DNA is TGTGCCAGCAGCCTCGACAGCAACTTTGAAGCTTTCTTT.

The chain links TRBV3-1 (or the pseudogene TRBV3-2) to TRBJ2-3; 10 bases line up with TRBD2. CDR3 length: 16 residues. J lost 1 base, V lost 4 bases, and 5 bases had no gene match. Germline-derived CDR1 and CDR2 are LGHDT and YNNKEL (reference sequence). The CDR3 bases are TGTGCCAGCAGCCCGGCTAGCGGGAGCGGCACAGATACGCAGTATTTT. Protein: CASSPASGSGTDTQYF.

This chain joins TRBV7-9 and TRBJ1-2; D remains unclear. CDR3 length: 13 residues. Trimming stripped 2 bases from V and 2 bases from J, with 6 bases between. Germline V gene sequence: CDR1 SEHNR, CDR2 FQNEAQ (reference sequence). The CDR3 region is CASSLWENYGYTF. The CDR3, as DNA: TGTGCCAGCAGCTTATGGGAGAACTATGGCTACACCTTC.